The 21 T cell receptor beta chains presented below share a single source sample, sequenced in a study of CXCR3-negative and CXCR3-positive naive CD8 T cells. UMI-tagged TRB cDNA libraries were built via 5' RACE. Following a re-call of the 5' RACE reads, TCRdb has one entry per CDR3 protein and lacks DNA. This sample contains some 130,000 distinct CDR3 sequences. Sequenced: naive CXCR3- CD8+ T cells from blood. Subset given: CD45RO-CCR7+CD27+CD95- naive CD8+ T cells lacking CXCR3 (TNR3-). The receptors here all came from a human donor in good health. Some clones in this sample may be carry-over from other donors' samples.

The chain couples TRBV7-9 to TRBJ2-2. The germline V gene has CDR1 SEHNR and CDR2 FQNEAQ (reference sequence). This CDR3 has 16 residues. CDR3 amino acids: CASSNRRGSSTGELFF. Supplemented by reference TRBV7-9 and TRBJ2-2, the full variable domain reads DTGVSQNPRHKITKRGQNVTFRCDPISEHNRLYWYRQTLGQGPEFLTYFQNEAQLEKSRLLSDRFSAERPKGSFSTLEIQRTEQGDSAMYLCASSNRRGSSTGELFFGEGSRLTVL.

The genes are TRBV19 and TRBJ2-1; TCRdb reports TRBD2, a call that lacks DNA to check it against. CDR1 is LNHDA and CDR2 is SQIVND in the germline V gene (reference sequence). The CDR3 consists of 15 residues. The CDR3: CASSMRLAGGSEQFF.

V and J are TRBV4-2 and TRBJ2-7; TCRdb returns TRBD2, unconfirmable since there is no DNA. The CDR3 is made up of 18 amino acids. Germline V CDR1 and CDR2: LGHNA, YNFKEQ. CDR3 amino acids: CASSQEVVVAGEWNEQYF.

The chain recombines TRBV7-9 with TRBJ1-1. Germline values: CDR1 SEHNR, CDR2 FQNEAQ (reference sequence). This CDR3 contains 16 residues. CDR3 protein: CASSSRSGMQGTEAFF.

The rearrangement links TRBV20-1 to TRBJ2-1; the D gene TCRdb calls, TRBD2, cannot be checked with no DNA. This CDR3 has 16 amino acids. CDR1 DFQATT and CDR2 SNEGSKA come from the germline V gene (reference sequence). CDR3 sequence: CSARDPLAGALDEQFF.

The chain employs TRBV10-3 and TRBJ1-1. Germline assignment: CDR1 ENHRY and CDR2 SYGVKD. The CDR3 is 15 amino acids. CDR3 residues: CAISDTTVVYTEAFF.

The chain carries TRBV7-8 and TRBJ2-5; the TCRdb call, TRBD1, lacks DNA for checking. CDR3 length: 12 residues. Germline CDR1 SGHVS, CDR2 FQNEAQ. The CDR3 reads CASSTAGAAQYF.

This chain links TRBV7-2 with TRBJ2-7; absent DNA, TCRdb's TRBD1 call cannot be checked. The V gene's germline CDR1 is SGHTA and CDR2 FQGNSA. The CDR3 extends over 14 amino acids. The CDR3 sequence: CASRDTGVGYEQYF.

The V gene is TRBV28, the J gene TRBJ2-1; absent DNA, TCRdb's TRBD1 call cannot be checked. CDR3 size: 15 residues. Germline CDR1 MDHEN, CDR2 SYDVKM. CDR3 sequence reads: CASSFRGSPYNEQFF.

The chain uses TRBV29-1 and TRBJ2-1; absent DNA, TCRdb's TRBD1 call cannot be checked. The CDR3 spans 15 residues. CDR1 SQVTM and CDR2 ANQGSEA come from the germline V gene. CDR3 protein: CSATGPNHSYNEQFF.

The V gene is TRBV7-9, the J gene TRBJ1-4; lacking DNA, the TRBD1 call made by TCRdb goes unchecked. Germline loops: CDR1 SEHNR, CDR2 FQNEAQ (reference sequence). The length of the CDR3 is 13 residues. Here the CDR3 reads CASSLEGNEKLFF.

The J gene is TRBJ2-7, the V gene TRBV7-9; without DNA, the TCRdb call of TRBD1 cannot be checked. From germline, CDR1 is SEHNR and CDR2 FQNEAQ (reference sequence). The CDR3 has 14 amino acids. The CDR3 loop reads CASSHRDVSYEQYF.

The chain couples TRBV7-8 to TRBJ2-6; TCRdb's assignment of TRBD1 cannot be checked, as there is no DNA. The CDR3 is 20 residues long. The germline CDR1 and CDR2 sequences are SGHVS and FQNEAQ. The CDR3: CASISPWAGGLTGGANVLTF.

The chain recombines TRBV20-1 with TRBJ1-5. Germline V gives CDR1 DFQATT, CDR2 SNEGSKA (reference sequence). This CDR3 has 14 amino acids. The CDR3 loop is CSARDLGVRQPQHF.

The J gene is TRBJ2-7, the V gene TRBV4-1; the D call from TCRdb, TRBD2, cannot be confirmed without DNA. In germline, CDR1 is MGHRA, CDR2 YSYEKL. The CDR3 is made up of 16 amino acids. CDR3 sequence: CASSQETSGRAYEQYF.

The chain carries TRBV28 and TRBJ2-7; TCRdb selects TRBD1, and the lack of DNA leaves this call unchecked. The CDR3 contains 13 residues. CDR1 MDHEN and CDR2 SYDVKM come from the germline V gene. This chain's CDR3 is CASSLVSGGEQYF.

The chain has TRBV20-1 and TRBJ2-5; TCRdb gives TRBD2 as the D gene, but with no DNA this cannot be confirmed. The CDR3 has 19 amino acids. Germline lookup yields CDR1 DFQATT and CDR2 SNEGSKA (reference sequence). CDR3 loop: CSARDGGLAVFRLGETQYF.

This chain links TRBV7-2 with TRBJ1-1; TCRdb calls TRBD1, which cannot be checked without DNA. Germline lookup yields CDR1 SGHTA and CDR2 FQGNSA. CDR3 length: 16 amino acids. This chain's CDR3 is CASSLTGVTGPTEAFF.

The gene calls are TRBV13 and TRBJ2-1; with no DNA, the TCRdb D assignment of TRBD2 cannot be verified. The germline gives CDR1 PRHDT, CDR2 FYEKMQ (reference sequence). There are 15 residues in the CDR3. Here the CDR3 reads CASSERLAGDNEQFF.

The rearrangement uses TRBV14 and TRBJ2-7. This CDR3 region has 14 residues. Per germline, CDR1 SGHDN and CDR2 FVKESK. CDR3 sequence reads: CASSQDSAVYEQYF.

The chain has TRBV19 and TRBJ2-1; TCRdb picks TRBD1, but there is no DNA to check that call. Germline V gives CDR1 LNHDA, CDR2 SQIVND (reference sequence). The CDR3 contains 14 residues. CDR3 protein: CASGEWDSYNEQFF.